This TCR beta chain is drawn from a study of cytomegalovirus exposure and HLA in healthy donors (dated by TCRdb to about 2017). Background for the entire study: In an earlier analysis of 550 to 750 of the donors, around 290 Gb of sequence data and 100 million or so unique TCR beta sequences from roughly 200 million T cells were reported. About 320 gigabases of sequencing data and roughly 90 million unique TCR sequences were included in an early release covering about 600 HLA-typed donors. Of the 350 to 400 genotyped donors, 81% fell in the genetic ancestry cluster associated with self-reported Caucasian donors. The study aimed to test whether cataloging public T cell receptors could reveal signatures of past pathogen exposure. The study used immunosequencing to profile the T cell repertoires of 670 or so subjects and linked those repertoires to cytomegalovirus serostatus. Besides the first cohort of under 700 subjects, a separate validation cohort made up of over a hundred different subjects was used. The study combined high-throughput TCR immunosequencing, statistical association of individual TCRs with disease status, and machine learning to predict cytomegalovirus infection status. A later analysis re-analyzed previously published TCR beta repertoires from roughly 690 donors and added high-resolution HLA genotyping to study TCR occurrence patterns. The later analysis used no new phenotypic data to find candidate immune exposures, relying instead on TCR beta sequences and their occurrence across donors. In an earlier analysis of a few hundred of the donors, high-throughput TCR beta sequencing was used to judge whether each TCR beta V gene segment behaved as functional or pseudogenic. Alongside the repertoire data, information on donor age, sex, ethnicity and CMV serostatus was compiled. Genome-wide SNP genotypes for about three fifths of the roughly 670 donors were used in a later genetic analysis, which treated that subset as a discovery cohort. Every discovery cohort repertoire had been produced on one sequencing platform. Both class I and class II loci were covered by HLA typing, at four-digit resolution. The number of donors typed differed by locus, with roughly 629-640 for A, B, C, DRB1 and DQB1, approximately 500 for DQA1, 600 to 610 for DPA1, and under 490 for DPB1. Roughly 5 DR-DQ haplotypes were treated as single units for association and clustering because of strong linkage in the cohort. Among around 400 genotyped donors of the cohort, an average of around 240,000 unique TCR beta nucleotide sequences was sequenced per donor, of which about 18% were non-productive.

Broader findings and caveats from the paper: The study gave a list of under 200 TCR beta chains associated with cytomegalovirus. Over 15 rarely observed V segments, including chromosome 9 orphons, were excluded from the earlier analysis of several hundred of the donors because counts were too low. In a later analysis, several top co-occurrence clusters were reported to appear linked to parvovirus B19, influenza, CMV and Epstein-Barr virus. The cohort was sequenced for TCR beta chains only, and without alpha or paired-chain data the features that could be detected were limited. A further reported finding was that TCR beta sequences accurately predicted the HLA-A and HLA-B alleles for most subjects in the first cohort. A cluster of highly shared sequence variants was judged likely to be a technical artifact of the sequencing pipeline. Because HLA typing was unavailable for some donors at each locus, only the typed subset was used in association tests. In both the original and validation cohorts, the classifier was reported to diagnose cytomegalovirus status with high specificity and sensitivity. In a later analysis, HLA-associated TCR beta chains were found to be more clonally expanded and to have lower generation probabilities than equally common non-associated chains. Linkage disequilibrium might explain the correlated functional status among segregating V segments, but an unknown experimental factor could not be ruled out. The 87-base-pair reads could not distinguish some IMGT-functional V segments, including TRBV6-2 and TRBV6-3, so those segments were excluded. CMV serostatus was the only immune exposure information available for the cohort. In a later genetic analysis, a missense DCLRE1C variant was associated with V-gene and J-gene trimming of TCR beta chains, and the association was replicated in an independent cohort. While some public TCRs were present in many individuals, most TCR sequences turned up only very rarely across donors. According to a later analysis, TCR association rates differed among HLA loci, with DRB1 alleles showing the most associated TCRs and HLA-C alleles showing the fewest. According to a later analysis, most CMV-associated TCR beta chains appeared to be HLA-restricted, and the HLA associations seemed to be driven largely by CMV exposure. The authors suggested that the approach could potentially be generalized to other disease states and immunological phenotypes. Sequencing depth was assumed to be roughly uniform across donors in the presence/absence analyses, though that assumption may not hold. A few of the identified cytomegalovirus-associated TCR beta chains were confirmed in vitro to be specific for cytomegalovirus antigens. An earlier analysis of approximately 570 of the donors showed that most TCR beta V segments appeared in productive rearrangements either about 87% or about 30% of the time, which broadly matched IMGT annotations. In a later analysis, around 17,000 TCR beta sequences were associated with specific HLA alleles at a false discovery rate of 0.05. When HLA alleles, especially DR and DQ, strongly co-occurred, attributing TCR associations to individual alleles was difficult. Compared with the approximately 600-donor mean, donors in an Asian-associated ancestry cluster had fewer N-insertions in productive TCRs, according to a later genetic analysis.

The cohort consisted of approximately 690 healthy bone marrow donors. Cohort members were all nominally healthy when sampled, although unrecorded immune exposures were likely present. The donor tested CMV seropositive, placing the donor among the 310 or so seropositive members of the cohort. Each donor provided a peripheral blood sample, and peripheral blood mononuclear cells were used for TCR beta sequencing. Genomic DNA extraction from the blood cell samples was performed with the Qiagen DNeasy Blood Extraction Kit. Notes on this clone: Its cognate antigen has yet to be identified. The record has no base qualities; no much larger clone is one base away.

The CDR3, cysteine through phenylalanine, is 17 amino acids long. Just CDR3 DNA is preserved here, 51 bases in frame from base 1. Reading the germline V gene (reference sequence) gives CDR1 SGHNT and CDR2 YYREEE. The germline V and J ends show losses of 0 bases and 1 base respectively, and no gene match explains 8 bases of the junction. Library preparation was by the immunoSEQ multiplex PCR assay. A mixture of 60 forward primers for TCR Vbeta segments and 13 reverse primers for TCR Jbeta segments was used in the multiplex PCR. The CDR3 region of rearranged TCR beta genes was amplified from genomic DNA by a multiplex PCR assay. Amplified TCR beta libraries were sequenced as 87-base-pair reads on the Illumina HiSeq System. In the paper's pipeline: In a later analysis, about 80 million unique TCR beta chains were counted across the approximately 620 repertoires, and approximately 11 million of these chains were shared by at least two donors. To remove PCR and sequencing errors, raw reads were error-corrected and collapsed into unique sequences using a nearest-neighbor algorithm that merged closely related sequences. Alignment of CDR3 sequences to IMGT reference sequences was used to assign V, D and J gene segments. For a sequence to be retained, at least a six-nucleotide match to both a V gene segment and a J gene segment was required. A rearrangement counted as productive if the CDR3 had no stop codons and remained in frame with V and J, and every other rearrangement counted as non-productive. Following IMGT convention, CDR3 was defined as the stretch from the second conserved V-encoded cysteine to the conserved J-encoded phenylalanine. The earlier analysis of more than 450 of the donors excluded sequences that lacked an unambiguous match to a single V gene segment. An earlier analysis of approximately 590 of the donors called V segments functional above 56.7% productive rearrangements and segregating when the between-donor standard deviation exceeded 5%. A statistical classification framework was developed to diagnose cytomegalovirus status using the catalog of TCR beta chain sequences. In a later analysis, TCR nucleotide sequences were compared against IMGT/GENE-DB human TR gene sequences so that V and J genes could be assigned. In a later analysis, CDR3 sequences and most-parsimonious VDJ recombination scenarios were assigned using the TCRdist pipeline. In a later analysis, every TCR beta chain was defined by the combination of its CDR3 amino acid sequence and its V-gene family, and reads without a unique V-gene family were dropped. A later analysis removed 600 or so highly shared, low-generation-probability nucleotide sequences to deal with suspected cross-contamination and a sequencing artifact. In a later analysis, a clonal expansion index for each public chain was calculated from normalized within-repertoire ranks of inferred template counts. Generation probabilities in a later analysis came from a VDJ recombination model fitted to out-of-frame rearrangements, and those results were checked against IGoR. In a later analysis, TCR-TCR, TCR-HLA and TCR-CMV co-occurrence was scored with hypergeometric tests, and a repertoire-size bias correction was applied to TCR pairs. False discovery rates were estimated in a later analysis by permuting HLA or CMV assignments 20 times. In a later analysis, co-occurring TCRs were grouped with DBSCAN, and TCRdist sequence similarity was added when clustering was performed within HLA-allele-positive subsets. Co-occurrence clustering excluded repertoires with fewer than 30,000 or more than 120,000 public chains, plus five with anomalous nucleotide sharing. The clones in this table, taken by TCRdb from immuneACCESS, are in-frame only. Not every clone is retained; where verified, under half of the shortfall comes from an unresolved V gene, and the cause of the rest is unknown. D and trimming come from the DNA, and the V and J calls and clone size come from that table. Across this sample there are more than 150,000 clones, with 79% seen only once. In total, the top ten clones hold about 1.4% of the sample.

This receptor chain uses TRBV5-4 and TRBJ2-7, with 9 central nucleotides matching TRBD2. The TCR sequence derives from a girl between 5 and 17 years old in good health and CMV-seropositive. The sequenced sample consisted of PBMCs. The DNA sequence follows: TGTGCCAGCAGCTTGGGTGGGCCTAGCGGGGCATCCTACGAGCAGTACTTC. This gives the protein CASSLGGPSGASYEQYF.